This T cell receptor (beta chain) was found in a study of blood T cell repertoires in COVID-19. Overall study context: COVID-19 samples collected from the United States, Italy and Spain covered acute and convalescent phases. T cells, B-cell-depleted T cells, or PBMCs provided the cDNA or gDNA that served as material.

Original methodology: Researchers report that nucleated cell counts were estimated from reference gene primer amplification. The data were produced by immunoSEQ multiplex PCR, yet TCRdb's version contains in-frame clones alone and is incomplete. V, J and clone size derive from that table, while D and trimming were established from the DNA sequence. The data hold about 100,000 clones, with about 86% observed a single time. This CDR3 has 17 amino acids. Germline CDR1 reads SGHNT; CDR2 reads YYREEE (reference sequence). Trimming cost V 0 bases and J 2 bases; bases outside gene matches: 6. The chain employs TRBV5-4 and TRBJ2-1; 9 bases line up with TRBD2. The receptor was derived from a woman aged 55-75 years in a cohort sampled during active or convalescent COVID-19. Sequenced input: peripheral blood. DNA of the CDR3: TGTGCCAGCAGCTTGGTAGCTAGCGGGGCCCCCTACAATGAGCAGTTCTTC. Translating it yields CASSLVASGAPYNEQFF.